The 10 T cell receptor beta chains below come from one sample, sequenced in a study of cytomegalovirus exposure and HLA in healthy donors (dated by TCRdb to 2016 to 2017). Library preparation used the immunoSEQ multiplex PCR assay. The multiplex PCR relied on a mix of 60 forward primers for TCR Vbeta segments and 13 reverse primers for TCR Jbeta segments. This is the immuneACCESS table as TCRdb keeps it, with only in-frame sequences that have V and J called. A part of the clones is gone; compared with another copy, unresolved V genes explain less than half, and the rest is unexplained. For this sample there are 150,000 to 200,000 clones; roughly 80% appear just once. The ten largest clonotypes hold about 4.9% of the sample. The specimen was PBMCs. The receptor source for this set is a male donor in good health and CMV-seronegative.

There are a few counts of this clone. V gene TRBV9 combines with J gene TRBJ1-2; a possible D gene is TRBD1 (5 bases). This CDR3 has 15 amino acids. CDR1 SGDLS and CDR2 YYNGEE come from the germline V gene. The V and J ends lost 4 bases and 4 bases respectively, with 17 bases between them. CDR3 nucleotide sequence: TGTGCCAGCAGCCCTAGTTCAGGGCAGTTCTATGGCTACACCTTC. It is translated as CASSPSSGQFYGYTF.

The chain recombines TRBV7-9 with TRBJ1-4, with 7 positions matching TRBD1. The CDR3 is made up of 15 amino acids. J was trimmed by 8 bases and V by 5 bases; bases with no gene match: 11. Germline V gene lookup returns CDR1 SEHNR and CDR2 FQNEAQ (reference sequence). CDR3 region: CASSPQTGLNEKLFF. DNA of the CDR3: TGTGCCAGCAGCCCACAGACAGGGTTAAACGAAAAACTGTTTTTT.

The chain recombines TRBV30 with TRBJ1-2, with 8 bases aligning to TRBD1. There are 13 residues in the CDR3. The V gene end was trimmed by 5 bases and the J gene end by 7 bases; junction bases not matched to a gene: 9. CDR1 and CDR2 (germline): GTSNPN, SVGIG (reference sequence). This CDR3 reads CAWGAGGAGGYTF. The CDR3 region has the DNA TGTGCCTGGGGTGCAGGGGGCGCCGGTGGCTACACCTTC.

The chain has TRBV7-3 and TRBJ1-1, with D possibly matching TRBD1 (6 bases). V lost 5 bases and J lost 1, with 14 bases in between. The V gene's germline CDR1 is SGHTA and CDR2 FQGTGA. The length of the CDR3 is 15 residues. CDR3 residues: CASSPETGRNTEAFF. The CDR3 nucleotides read TGTGCCAGCAGCCCCGAGACAGGCAGGAACACTGAAGCTTTCTTT.

The rearrangement uses TRBV4-1 and TRBJ2-7, with 7 bases fitting TRBD2. Germline CDR1 is MGHRA and CDR2 is YSYEKL. The CDR3 is 15 amino acids. Trimming at V came to 4 bases and at J to 0 bases, leaving 6 bases not matched to a gene. CDR3 nucleotide sequence: TGCGCCAGCAGCCCCGGGAGGACTAGCTCCTACGAGCAGTACTTC. It is translated as CASSPGRTSSYEQYF.

The CDR3 sequence is CASSRLAGNTGELFF. CDR3 DNA sequence: TGTGCCAGCAGCCGGTTGGCGGGGAACACCGGGGAGCTGTTTTTT. The V gene is TRBV5-6, the J gene TRBJ2-2; D is possibly TRBD2 (5 bases). In germline, CDR1 is SGHDT, CDR2 YYEEEE. The CDR3 extends over 15 amino acids. V was pared by 4 bases and J by 1 base, with 11 bases between.

The CDR3 nucleotides are TGTGCCAGCAGCAAAGACAAGGGGGCAGTAGGGACTGAAGCTTTCTTT. It specifies CASSKDKGAVGTEAFF. The chain recombines TRBV21-1 with TRBJ1-1; the table gives TRBD1 as D, unverified against the DNA. TRBV21-1 counts as a pseudogene. The CDR3 length is 16 residues.

V is TRBV5-1 and J is TRBJ2-2, with 16 positions matching TRBD2. This CDR3 region has 16 residues. The V segment lost 4 bases and the J segment 9 bases; nucleotides outside the gene matches: 6. Germline-derived CDR1 and CDR2 are SGHRS and YFSETQ. The CDR3 here is CASSDGTSGGARELFF. The CDR3 region has the DNA TGCGCCAGCAGCGACGGGACTAGCGGGGGGGCCCGGGAGCTGTTTTTT.

J is TRBJ2-7 and V is TRBV9, with 7 bases lining up with TRBD2. The CDR3 has 13 residues. Germline V gene sequence: CDR1 SGDLS, CDR2 YYNGEE. The junction had 4 bases not matched to a gene; V was cut back by 3 bases and J by 4 bases. In DNA form, the CDR3 reads TGTGCCAGCAGCGCGGGACTATTTTACGAGCAGTACTTC. Translating it yields CASSAGLFYEQYF.

V gene TRBV5-5 combines with J gene TRBJ2-3; perhaps TRBD2 as D (5 bases). V lost 1 base to trimming and J lost 2 bases, with 14 bases between them. The CDR3 has 16 residues. Germline-derived CDR1 and CDR2 are SGHKS and YYEKEE (reference sequence). CDR3 in amino acids: CASSLSGESLTDTQYF. CDR3 nucleotide sequence: TGTGCCAGCAGCTTGTCCGGGGAGAGCCTCACAGATACGCAGTATTTT.